The 8 T cell receptor beta chains presented below share a single source sample, sequenced in a study of shared clonotypes between healthy human individuals. The data were produced by immunoSEQ multiplex PCR, yet TCRdb's version contains in-frame clones alone and is incomplete. This table has about 680,000 clones, around 78% appearing once. Specimen: memory CD4+ T cells sorted from blood. This sample's subset: CD45RA-negative fraction. Receptors originate from a woman in her twenties or thirties in good health.

As to this clone: Other DNA sequences in the same sample also yield this CDR3. This sequence joins TRBV6-1 and TRBJ1-2, with D hard to call. Trimming cost V 3 bases and J 3 bases, with 11 bases left between them. The CDR3 covers 14 residues. Per germline, CDR1 MNHNS and CDR2 SASEGT. CDR3 sequence: CASSDLGWDYGYTF. The DNA for the CDR3 is TGTGCCAGCAGTGATTTGGGGTGGGACTATGGCTACACCTTC.

The rearrangement uses TRBV5-5 and TRBJ2-7, with 8 bases aligning to TRBD2. The V gene end was trimmed by 0 bases and the J gene end by 2 bases; junction bases not matched to a gene: 7. Germline V CDR1 and CDR2: SGHKS, YYEKEE (reference sequence). This CDR3 spans 16 amino acids. CDR3: CASSLGASGPAYEQYF. The CDR3 DNA sequence: TGTGCCAGCAGCTTGGGCGCTAGCGGGCCTGCCTACGAGCAGTACTTC.

J is TRBJ2-7 and V is TRBV4-1, with a tentative D call TRBD1 (6 bases). This CDR3 has 14 amino acids. V was shortened by 5 bases and J by 7 bases, with 18 bases between the two germline ends. Germline CDR1 reads MGHRA; CDR2 reads YSYEKL. CDR3 protein: CASSAAGYQGEQYF. The CDR3 DNA is TGCGCCAGCAGCGCAGCTGGCTACCAGGGGGAGCAGTACTTC.

The chain combines TRBV4-1 with TRBJ1-2; no clear D. The CDR3 spans 12 residues. Germline V gives CDR1 MGHRA, CDR2 YSYEKL. Trimming took off 5 bases at V and 3 bases at J, with 7 bases between the two ends. In DNA, the CDR3 is TGCGCCAGCAGCGCGACTGACTATGGCTACACCTTC. The encoded protein is CASSATDYGYTF.

Many counts were recorded for this clone. The chain uses TRBV18 and TRBJ2-7; D unclear. Trimming took 6 bases from V and 0 from J, leaving 12 bases between them. Germline V CDR1 and CDR2: KGHSH, LQKENI. The CDR3 covers 14 residues. The CDR3 here is CASSQDGSSYEQYF. The CDR3 DNA reads as TGTGCCAGCTCGCAAGACGGAAGCTCCTACGAGCAGTACTTC.

This clone was observed many times. The chain couples TRBV7-2 to TRBJ2-1, with TRBD2 identical over 10 bases. The CDR3 length is 15 residues. Germline CDR1 reads SGHTA; CDR2 reads FQGNSA. The V gene end was trimmed by 5 bases and the J gene end by 2 bases; junction bases not matched to a gene: 3. The CDR3 DNA sequence: TGTGCCAGCAGCGCTACTAGCGGGACCTACAATGAGCAGTTCTTC. This codes for CASSATSGTYNEQFF. The variable domain in full, completed from reference TRBV7-2 and TRBJ2-1, reads GAGVSQSPSNKVTEKGKDVELRCDPISGHTALYWYRQSLGQGLEFLIYFQGNSAPDKSGLPSDRFSAERTGGSVSTLTIQRTQQEDSAVYLCASSATSGTYNEQFFGPGTRLTVL.

V and J are TRBV19 and TRBJ2-1; D perhaps matches TRBD2 (6 bases). Germline V CDR1 and CDR2: LNHDA, SQIVND (reference sequence). V lost 7 bases to trimming and J lost 5 bases, with 18 bases between them. This CDR3 region has 15 residues. Here the CDR3 reads CASTKRAGSNNEQFF. The DNA of the CDR3 is TGTGCCAGTACCAAGCGGGCTGGAAGTAACAATGAGCAGTTCTTC.

This clone was seen once. The rearrangement links TRBV5-1 to TRBJ2-3, with D unresolved. Germline-derived CDR1 and CDR2 are SGHRS and YFSETQ. The CDR3 loop spans 15 amino acids. V lost 0 bases and J 1 base, leaving 9 bases between the germline ends. CDR3 residues: CASSLGDKRTDTQYF. The CDR3 nucleotides are TGCGCCAGCAGCTTGGGTGACAAACGCACAGATACGCAGTATTTT.